This T cell receptor (beta chain) derives from a study of cytomegalovirus exposure and HLA in healthy donors (dated by TCRdb to about 2017). Concerning the study at large: An earlier analysis of approximately 640 of the donors reported approximately 270 Gb of sequence data and 100 million to 130 million unique TCR beta sequences from approximately 180 million T cells. An early release covering roughly 600 HLA-typed donors comprised roughly 300 gigabases of sequencing data and approximately 80 million unique TCR sequences. Of the roughly 400 genotyped donors, around 81% fell in the genetic ancestry cluster associated with self-reported Caucasian donors. The study was designed to test whether signatures of past pathogen exposure could be identified by cataloging public T cell receptors. The T cell repertoires of under 700 subjects were profiled by immunosequencing and related to cytomegalovirus serostatus. A separate validation cohort of some 130 different subjects was used in addition to the approximately 700-subject first cohort. High-throughput TCR immunosequencing, statistical association of individual TCRs with disease status, and machine learning were combined to predict cytomegalovirus infection status. In a later analysis, previously published TCR beta repertoires from 600 to 850 donors were re-analyzed and high-resolution HLA genotyping was added so that TCR occurrence patterns could be studied. Rather than drawing on any new phenotypic data, the later analysis identified candidate immune exposures from TCR beta sequences and the way those sequences occurred across donors. In an earlier analysis of 587 of the donors, high-throughput TCR beta sequencing was used to judge whether each TCR beta V gene segment behaved as functional or pseudogenic. Donor age, sex, ethnicity and CMV serostatus were compiled together with the repertoire data. Genome-wide SNP genotypes for about 55% of the 666 donors were used in a later genetic analysis, which treated that subset as a discovery cohort. All discovery cohort repertoires had been generated on a single sequencing platform. HLA typing covered class I and class II loci at four-digit resolution. The number of typed donors differed by locus: about 629-640 for A, B, C, DRB1 and DQB1; 522 for DQA1; 606 for DPA1; and 400 to 480 for DPB1. About five DR-DQ haplotypes were treated as single units for association and clustering because of strong linkage in the cohort. Among 300 to 500 genotyped donors of the cohort, an average of roughly 230,000 unique TCR beta nucleotide sequences was sequenced per donor, of which about 18% were non-productive. What the work shows at the level of the full study, not this receptor alone: A later analysis reported that several top co-occurrence clusters appeared linked to parvovirus B19, influenza, CMV and Epstein-Barr virus. The study gave a list of 150 to 200 TCR beta chains associated with cytomegalovirus. Some IMGT-functional V segments, including TRBV6-2 and TRBV6-3, could not be told apart with the 87-base-pair reads, so those segments were excluded. The authors suggested that the approach could potentially be extended to other disease states and immunological phenotypes. While some public TCRs were present in many individuals, most TCR sequences turned up only very rarely across donors. In a later analysis, HLA-associated TCR beta chains showed more clonal expansion and lower generation probabilities than non-associated chains that were equally common. A group of highly shared sequence variants was considered likely to be a technical artifact of the sequencing pipeline. Because HLA typing was missing for some donors at each locus, association tests included only the typed subset. A later analysis associated roughly 17,000 TCR beta sequences with specific HLA alleles at a false discovery rate of 0.05. Assigning TCR associations to individual alleles was difficult when HLA alleles, especially DR and DQ, strongly co-occurred. A further reported finding was that TCR beta sequences accurately predicted the HLA-A and HLA-B alleles for most subjects in the first cohort. Most CMV-associated TCR beta chains appeared to be HLA-restricted in a later analysis, and the HLA associations seemed to be driven largely by CMV exposure. A later genetic analysis associated a missense DCLRE1C variant with V-gene and J-gene trimming of TCR beta chains, and an independent cohort replicated the association. Because counts were too low, some 17 rarely observed V segments, including chromosome 9 orphons, were excluded from the earlier analysis of 587 of the donors. A few of the identified cytomegalovirus-associated TCR beta chains were confirmed in vitro to be specific for cytomegalovirus antigens. Correlated functional status among segregating V segments might reflect linkage disequilibrium, but an unknown experimental factor could not be ruled out. According to a later analysis, TCR association rates differed among HLA loci, with DRB1 alleles showing the most associated TCRs and HLA-C alleles showing the fewest. The classifier was reported to diagnose cytomegalovirus status with high specificity and sensitivity in both the original and validation cohorts. Roughly uniform sequencing depth across donors was assumed in presence/absence analyses, although this assumption may not hold. According to a later genetic analysis, donors in an Asian-associated ancestry cluster had fewer N-insertions in productive TCRs than the approximately 610-donor mean. In this cohort, only TCR beta chains were sequenced, and detectable features were limited by the absence of alpha or paired-chain data. CMV serostatus was the only immune exposure information available for the cohort. An earlier analysis of some 590 of the donors showed that most TCR beta V segments appeared in productive rearrangements either about 87% or about 30% of the time, which broadly matched IMGT annotations.

The library relied on the immunoSEQ multiplex PCR assay. A mixture of 60 forward primers for TCR Vbeta segments and 13 reverse primers for TCR Jbeta segments was used in the multiplex PCR. The CDR3 region of rearranged TCR beta genes was amplified from genomic DNA by a multiplex PCR assay. Amplified TCR beta libraries were sequenced as 87-base-pair reads on the Illumina HiSeq System. For the original study's pipeline: A later analysis counted 75 million to 100 million unique TCR beta chains across the 700 or so repertoires, and about 10 million of these chains were shared by at least two donors. Raw reads were error-corrected and collapsed into unique sequences with a nearest-neighbor algorithm that merged closely related sequences to remove PCR and sequencing errors. V, D and J gene segments were assigned by aligning CDR3 sequences to IMGT reference sequences. For a sequence to be retained, a match of at least six nucleotides to both a V gene segment and a J gene segment was required. A rearrangement was called productive if the CDR3 had no stop codons and remained in frame with V and J, and every other rearrangement was called non-productive. CDR3 was defined according to IMGT convention as the region running from the second conserved V-encoded cysteine to the conserved J-encoded phenylalanine. Sequences without an unambiguous match to a single V gene segment were excluded from the earlier analysis of approximately 560 of the donors. In an earlier analysis of several hundred of the donors, V segments were called functional above 56.7% productive rearrangements and were called segregating when the between-donor standard deviation exceeded 5%. A statistical classification framework was built for diagnosing cytomegalovirus status from the catalog of TCR beta chain sequences. A later analysis assigned V and J genes by comparing TCR nucleotide sequences with IMGT/GENE-DB human TR gene sequences. The TCRdist pipeline was used in a later analysis to assign CDR3 sequences and most-parsimonious VDJ recombination scenarios. In a later analysis, each TCR beta chain was defined by its CDR3 amino acid sequence together with its V-gene family, and reads lacking a unique V-gene family were excluded. In a later analysis, 450 to 600 highly shared, low-generation-probability nucleotide sequences were removed to address suspected cross-contamination and a sequencing artifact. A later analysis calculated a clonal expansion index for each public chain from normalized within-repertoire ranks of inferred template counts. A later analysis computed generation probabilities with a VDJ recombination model fitted to out-of-frame rearrangements, and checked the results against IGoR. In a later analysis, TCR-TCR, TCR-HLA and TCR-CMV co-occurrence was scored with hypergeometric tests, and a repertoire-size bias correction was applied to TCR pairs. In a later analysis, false discovery rates were estimated by permuting HLA or CMV assignments 20 times. In a later analysis, co-occurring TCRs were grouped with DBSCAN, and TCRdist sequence similarity was added when clustering was performed within HLA-allele-positive subsets. Repertoires with fewer than 30,000 or more than 120,000 public chains were left out of co-occurrence clustering, as were about five repertoires with anomalous nucleotide sharing. This immuneACCESS table, as held by TCRdb, lists in-frame sequences with V and J called but not all clones. Of the missing ones, under half trace to an unresolved V gene in checked studies; the others have no known cause. V and J calls and clone size are those listed in that table; D and trimming were worked out from the DNA. Recorded for this sample are about 150,000 clones; about four fifths of them occurred a single time. 1.1% of the sample goes to the ten largest clones.

About this clone itself: Its antigen is unknown. No clone much larger than this one lies a single base away; base qualities are absent.

The V and J ends are trimmed by 2 bases and 3 bases, leaving 15 bases between them. CDR3 length: 16 amino acids, cysteine to phenylalanine. The read is trimmed to its CDR3 DNA, 48 bases read in frame from base 1. Taken from the germline V gene, the CDR1 and CDR2 loops are SGHTA and FQGNSA. The cohort consisted of 600 to 700 healthy bone marrow donors. All cohort members were sampled while nominally healthy, although unrecorded immune exposures were likely present. The donor tested CMV seronegative and was one of the 352 seronegative cohort members. A peripheral blood sample was provided by each donor, and peripheral blood mononuclear cells were used for TCR beta sequencing. Genomic DNA extraction from the blood cell samples was performed with the Qiagen DNeasy Blood Extraction Kit.

This clonotype was obtained from a male donor in good health and CMV-seronegative. Rearrangement joined TRBV7-2 to TRBJ2-3; TRBD2 might be the D gene, on 6 matching bases. Sequenced: PBMCs. The DNA sequence follows: TGTGCCAGCAGCTTATCCAGCGGGCGGCCGACAGATACGCAGTATTTT. Protein translation: CASSLSSGRPTDTQYF.